The 13 T cell receptor beta chains below come from one sample, sequenced in a study of T cells after yellow fever vaccination (dated by TCRdb to between 2018 and 2020). This sample's treatment or condition label indicates: live attenuated yellow fever vaccine strain. Library prep was done by 5' RACE. Sequencing instrument: Illumina HiSeq 2500. In-frame beta chains were kept once TCRdb had trimmed the public reads at Q25 with fastp and called clones with MiXCR. Records with the same CDR3 protein are collapsed into one entry carrying the most frequent genes and DNA. The sample table records almost 600,000 distinct CDR3 sequences; around an eighth of these occur just once. The ten largest make up around an eighth of the sample. Material: PBMCs, obtained on the day of the yellow fever booster vaccination. Receptors were obtained from a man younger than 40 who received the YFV17D yellow fever vaccine.

The chain employs TRBV11-1 and TRBJ1-5; the D gene is possibly TRBD1 (6 bases). The germline V and J ends were trimmed by 1 base and 4 bases, with 11 bases remaining between them. The CDR3 covers 15 residues. Germline CDR1 and CDR2: SGHAT and FQDESV (reference sequence). The DNA for the CDR3 is TGTGCCAGCAGCTTAGGGCAGGGACAAAATCAGCCCCAGCATTTT. Amino acids: CASSLGQGQNQPQHF.

J is TRBJ2-3 and V is TRBV5-1; possible D gene TRBD2, 6 bases. Germline-derived CDR1 and CDR2 are SGHRS and YFSETQ. Trimming left V 3 bases short and J 5 bases short, with 19 bases between. This CDR3 is 16 amino acids long. Here the CDR3 DNA reads TGCGCCAGCAGCTACGGGCGCCGTGGGGGGATAGATACGCAGTATTTT. Its translation is CASSYGRRGGIDTQYF.

The chain joins TRBV5-5 to TRBJ2-2; 11 nucleotides align to TRBD2. The junction had 9 bases not matched to a gene; V was cut back by 0 bases and J by 5 bases. Germline CDR1 reads SGHKS; CDR2 reads YYEKEE (reference sequence). The CDR3 contains 18 residues. CDR3: CASSLAPGLAALTGELFF. The CDR3 coding sequence is TGTGCCAGCAGCTTGGCTCCGGGACTAGCGGCACTTACCGGGGAGCTGTTTTTT.

V and J are TRBV7-2 and TRBJ2-7; D perhaps matches TRBD1 (5 bases). CDR3 length: 16 residues. Trimming removed 1 base from V and 0 bases from J, with 13 bases in between. Germline V lookup: CDR1 SGHTA, CDR2 FQGNSA. CDR3 sequence reads: CASSLVAGRVSYEQYF. The CDR3 nucleotides read TGTGCCAGCAGCTTAGTAGCCGGCAGGGTCTCCTACGAGCAGTACTTC.

This clonotype has a handful of counts. The chain recombines TRBV5-1 with TRBJ2-2; 10 bases match TRBD2. Germline V CDR1 and CDR2: SGHRS, YFSETQ. With V trimmed by 7 bases and J by 4 bases, 7 bases remained unmatched. This CDR3 is built from 15 residues. DNA for the CDR3: TGCGCCAGCCGTCTAGCGGGAGCGGTCACCGGGGAGCTGTTTTTT. This translates into CASRLAGAVTGELFF. Drawing the rest from reference TRBV5-1 and TRBJ2-2, the complete variable domain is KAGVTQTPRYLIKTRGQQVTLSCSPISGHRSVSWYQQTPGQGLQFLFEYFSETQRNKGNFPGRFSGRQFSNSRSEMNVSTLELGDSALYLCASRLAGAVTGELFFGEGSRLTVL.

V gene TRBV29-1 combines with J gene TRBJ2-3; D tentatively fits TRBD1 or TRBD2 (5 bases each). The CDR3 loop spans 13 amino acids. Between the trimmed V and J ends, which lost 2 bases and 1 base, there was a span of 7 bases. CDR1 SQVTM and CDR2 ANQGSEA come from the germline V gene. The CDR3 nucleotides read TGCAGCGTTGAACCGGGACGCACAGATACGCAGTATTTT. Translation: CSVEPGRTDTQYF.

This clonotype was observed a handful of times. The chain recombines TRBV6-2 or TRBV6-3 with TRBJ2-7; 8 nucleotides agree with TRBD2. V trimming: 0 bases; J trimming: 4 bases; junction bases outside the gene matches: 5. This CDR3 is 15 amino acids long. CDR1 and CDR2 from the germline V gene are MNHEY and SVGEGT. CDR3 loop: CASSYSRREGYEQYF. The CDR3 DNA reads as TGTGCCAGCAGTTACTCGAGACGGGAGGGATACGAGCAGTACTTC.

The chain recombines TRBV7-2 with TRBJ2-5; D is uncertain. V dropped 5 bases and J dropped 5 bases, with 12 bases sitting between them. Germline V gene lookup returns CDR1 SGHTA and CDR2 FQGNSA. The CDR3 sequence is 13 residues long. The CDR3 is CASSPVGWETQYF. The CDR3 DNA reads TGTGCCAGCAGCCCCGTAGGGTGGGAGACCCAGTACTTC.

The chain links TRBV29-1 to TRBJ1-2; D is uncertain. In germline, CDR1 is SQVTM, CDR2 ANQGSEA. Trimming took 4 bases from V and 6 from J, leaving 9 bases between them. The CDR3 covers 11 residues. The CDR3 coding sequence is TGCAGCGTTGTTCTGGAAGATGGCTACACCTTC. It codes for CSVVLEDGYTF. The whole variable domain, filled in from reference TRBV29-1 and TRBJ1-2, reads SAVISQKPSRDICQRGTSLTIQCQVDSQVTMMFWYRQQPGQSLTLIATANQGSEATYESGFVIDKFPISRPNLTFSTLTVSNMSPEDSSIYLCSVVLEDGYTFGSGTRLTVV.

The V gene is TRBV18, the J gene TRBJ2-7; no clear D. V lost 3 bases and J lost 4, with 19 bases in between. The CDR3 has 16 amino acids. CDR1 KGHSH and CDR2 LQKENI come from the germline V gene. This CDR3 reads CASSPDSVLATYEQYF. CDR3 nucleotides: TGTGCCAGCTCACCGGATTCTGTGTTGGCGACTTACGAGCAGTACTTC.

The sample holds many counts of this clonotype. The rearrangement uses TRBV29-1 and TRBJ2-3; 8 nucleotides agree with TRBD1. V dropped 7 bases and J dropped 0; count of bases not matched to a gene: 18. The V gene's germline CDR1 is SQVTM and CDR2 ANQGSEA. This CDR3 region has 18 residues. The CDR3 sequence: CSAKIDRGRSYSTDTQYF. The CDR3 coding sequence is TGCAGCGCGAAAATCGACAGGGGTAGGAGCTATAGCACAGATACGCAGTATTTT.

In nucleotides, the CDR3 is TGTGCCAGCAGGGGAGGCGTTACCTACGAGCAGTACTTC. Its protein is CASRGGVTYEQYF. The genes are TRBV3-1 and TRBJ2-7, with D possibly matching TRBD2 (6 bases). The germline V gene encodes CDR1 LGHDT and CDR2 YNNKEL (reference sequence). V lost 6 bases, J lost 2 bases, and 11 bases lay in between. The CDR3 length is 13 residues.

Only a few counts were recorded for this clonotype. The chain carries TRBV20-1 and TRBJ1-4, with D tentatively TRBD1 (6 bases). The CDR3 is 17 residues long. Germline CDR1 and CDR2: DFQATT and SNEGSKA (reference sequence). V was trimmed by 3 bases and J by 8 bases, leaving 25 bases between them. CDR3 residues: CSARNSGGRVFGEKLFF. The CDR3 region has the DNA TGCAGTGCTAGGAACAGCGGGGGGCGAGTGTTCGGAGAAAAACTGTTTTTT.